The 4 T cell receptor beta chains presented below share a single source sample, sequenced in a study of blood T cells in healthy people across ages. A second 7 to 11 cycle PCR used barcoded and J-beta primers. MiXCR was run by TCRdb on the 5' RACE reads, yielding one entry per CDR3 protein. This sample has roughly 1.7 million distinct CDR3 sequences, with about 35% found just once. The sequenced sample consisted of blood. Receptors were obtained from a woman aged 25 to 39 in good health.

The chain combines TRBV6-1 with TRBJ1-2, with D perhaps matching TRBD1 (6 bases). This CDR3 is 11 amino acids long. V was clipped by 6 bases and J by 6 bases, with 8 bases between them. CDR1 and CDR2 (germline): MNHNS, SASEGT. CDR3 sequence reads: CASRDRDGYTF. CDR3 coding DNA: TGTGCCAGCAGGGACAGAGATGGCTACACCTTC.

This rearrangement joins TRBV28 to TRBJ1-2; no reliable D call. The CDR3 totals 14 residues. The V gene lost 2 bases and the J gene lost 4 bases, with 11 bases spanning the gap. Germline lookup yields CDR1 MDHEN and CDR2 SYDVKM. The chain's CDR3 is CASSLERFLYGYTF. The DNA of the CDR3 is TGTGCCAGCAGTTTAGAGCGATTCCTCTATGGCTACACCTTC.

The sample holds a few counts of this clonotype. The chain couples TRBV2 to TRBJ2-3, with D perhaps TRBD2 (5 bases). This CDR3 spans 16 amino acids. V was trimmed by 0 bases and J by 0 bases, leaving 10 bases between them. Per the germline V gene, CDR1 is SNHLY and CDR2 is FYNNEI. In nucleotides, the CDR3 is TGTGCCAGCAGTGAAGCCAAGCGGACTAGCACAGATACGCAGTATTTT. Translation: CASSEAKRTSTDTQYF.

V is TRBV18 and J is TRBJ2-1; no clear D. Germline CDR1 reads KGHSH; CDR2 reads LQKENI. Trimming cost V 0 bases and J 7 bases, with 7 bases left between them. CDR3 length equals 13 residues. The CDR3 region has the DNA TGTGCCAGCTCACCACCGATGTCAAATGAGCAGTTCTTC. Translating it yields CASSPPMSNEQFF. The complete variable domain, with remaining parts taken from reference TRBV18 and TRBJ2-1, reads NAGVMQNPRHLVRRRGQEARLRCSPMKGHSHVYWYRQLPEEGLKFMVYLQKENIIDESGMPKERFSAEFPKEGPSILRIQQVVRGDSAAYFCASSPPMSNEQFFGPGTRLTVL.